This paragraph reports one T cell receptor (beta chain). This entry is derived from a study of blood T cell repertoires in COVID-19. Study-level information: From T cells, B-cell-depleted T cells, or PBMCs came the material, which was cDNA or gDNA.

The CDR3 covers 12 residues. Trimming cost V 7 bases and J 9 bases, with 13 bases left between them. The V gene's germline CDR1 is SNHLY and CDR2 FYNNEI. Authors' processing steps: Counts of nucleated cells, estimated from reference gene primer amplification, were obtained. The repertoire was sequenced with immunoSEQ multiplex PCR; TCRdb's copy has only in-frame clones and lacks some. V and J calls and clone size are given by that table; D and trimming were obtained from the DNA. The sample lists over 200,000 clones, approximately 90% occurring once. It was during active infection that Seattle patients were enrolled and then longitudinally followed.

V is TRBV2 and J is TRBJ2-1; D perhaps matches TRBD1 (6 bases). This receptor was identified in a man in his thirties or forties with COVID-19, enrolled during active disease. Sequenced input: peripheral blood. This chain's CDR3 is CASKPDRGEQFF. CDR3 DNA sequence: TGTGCCAGCAAACCGGACAGAGGTGAGCAGTTCTTC.